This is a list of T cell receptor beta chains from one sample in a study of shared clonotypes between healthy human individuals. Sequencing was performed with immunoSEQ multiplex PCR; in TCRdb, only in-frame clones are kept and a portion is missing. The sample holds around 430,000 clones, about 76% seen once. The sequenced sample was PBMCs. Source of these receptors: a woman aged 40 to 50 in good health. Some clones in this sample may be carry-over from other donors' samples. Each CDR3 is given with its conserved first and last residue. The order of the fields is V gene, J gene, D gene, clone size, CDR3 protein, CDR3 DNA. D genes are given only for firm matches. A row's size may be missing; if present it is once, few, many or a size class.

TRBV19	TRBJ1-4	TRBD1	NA	CASSPTGGDEKLFF	TGTGCCAGTAGTCCCACAGGGGGGGACGAAAAACTGTTTTTT
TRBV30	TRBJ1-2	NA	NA	CGGYGYTF	TGTGGGGGTTATGGCTACACCTTC
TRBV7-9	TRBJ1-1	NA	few	CASSFVDTEAFF	TGTGCCAGCAGCTTCGTGGACACTGAAGCTTTCTTT
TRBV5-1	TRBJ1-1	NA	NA	CASSFVSGERSEAFF	TGCGCCAGCAGCTTTGTTTCAGGGGAACGATCTGAAGCTTTCTTT
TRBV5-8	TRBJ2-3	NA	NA	CASSRSIPRGADTQYF	TGTGCCAGCAGCCGAAGCATTCCGCGAGGGGCAGATACGCAGTATTTT
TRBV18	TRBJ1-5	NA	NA	CASSGDSNQPQHF	TGTGCCAGCTCAGGGGATAGCAATCAGCCCCAGCATTTT
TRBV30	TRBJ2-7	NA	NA	CAWSSGVTEWQYF	TGTGCCTGGAGTAGCGGAGTCACAGAATGGCAGTACTTC
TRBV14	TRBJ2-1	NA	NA	CASSPRPGTGQFF	TGTGCCAGCAGCCCCCGACCCGGGACGGGGCAGTTCTTC
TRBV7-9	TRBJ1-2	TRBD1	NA	CASSPSGQNYGYTF	TGTGCCAGCAGCCCGTCGGGACAGAACTATGGCTACACCTTC
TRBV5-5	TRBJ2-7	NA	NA	CASSPPRPYEQYF	TGTGCCAGCAGCCCCCCTCGTCCCTACGAGCAGTACTTC
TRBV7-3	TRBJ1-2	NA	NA	CASSPYGGYYGYTF	TGTGCCAGCAGCCCATATGGAGGATACTATGGCTACACCTTC
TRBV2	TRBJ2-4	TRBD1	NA	CASSDRGLAKNIQYF	TGTGCCAGCAGCGACAGGGGACTAGCCAAAAACATTCAGTACTTC
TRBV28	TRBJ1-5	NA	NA	CASLPGGSQPQHF	TGTGCCAGCCTACCCGGGGGGAGCCAGCCCCAGCATTTT
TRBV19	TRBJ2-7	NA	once	CASSIRGGLYEQYF	TGTGCCAGTAGTATTCGCGGTGGGCTCTACGAGCAGTACTTC
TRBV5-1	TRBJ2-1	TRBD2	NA	CASSRTSGTYNEQFF	TGCGCCAGCAGCAGGACTAGCGGGACTTACAATGAGCAGTTCTTC
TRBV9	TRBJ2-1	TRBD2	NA	CASSGTGLAGDNEQFF	TGTGCCAGCAGCGGGACAGGACTAGCGGGTGACAATGAGCAGTTCTTC
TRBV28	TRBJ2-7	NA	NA	CASTPFDSLSYEQYF	TGTGCCAGCACCCCCTTCGACTCCCTCTCCTACGAGCAGTACTTC
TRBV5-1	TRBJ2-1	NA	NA	CASSLPEQGIGEQFF	TGCGCCAGCAGCTTACCAGAACAGGGAATTGGTGAGCAGTTCTTC